Presented here are 21 T cell receptor beta chains from one specimen sequenced in a study of blood T cells in healthy people across ages. The second PCR ran roughly 7 to 12 cycles with a sample-barcoded 5' primer and J-beta primers. A single record per CDR3 protein comes from TCRdb applying MiXCR to the 5' RACE reads. The sample has 1.2 million to 1.5 million distinct CDR3 sequences; 45% to 70% are singletons. The material sequenced was blood. These receptor sequences come from a young man in good health.

CDR3 residues: CSARAVRPAWYEQYF. CDR3 DNA sequence: TGCAGTGCTAGAGCAGTACGACCGGCCTGGTACGAGCAGTACTTC. V and J are TRBV20-1 and TRBJ2-7; D ambiguous. The germline V and J ends were trimmed by 1 base and 4 bases, with 17 bases remaining between them. Germline CDR1 is DFQATT and CDR2 is SNEGSKA (reference sequence). This CDR3 is built from 15 residues.

This clonotype was recorded a few times. This sequence joins TRBV12-3 or TRBV12-4 and TRBJ2-6; no clear D. The CDR3 sequence is 14 residues long. V was trimmed by 4 bases and J by 1 base, leaving 5 bases between them. CDR3 region: CASSSESGANVLTF. CDR3 nucleotides: TGTGCCAGCAGTTCCGAATCTGGGGCCAACGTCCTGACTTTC.

The V call is TRBV7-8, the J call TRBJ2-1; TRBD2 agrees at 11 bases. CDR1 SGHVS and CDR2 FQNEAQ come from the germline V gene. J was trimmed by 0 bases and V by 8 bases; bases with no gene match: 15. The CDR3 has 19 residues. The CDR3, as DNA: TGTGCCAGCGTGGAAACGGGACTAGCGGAAGACAGCTCCTACAATGAGCAGTTCTTC. It yields the protein CASVETGLAEDSSYNEQFF.

This clonotype has a handful of counts. The J gene is TRBJ2-5, the V gene TRBV4-3, with D hard to call. Germline V gene sequence: CDR1 LGHNA, CDR2 YSLEER. The CDR3 covers 15 residues. With 0 bases removed from V and 0 bases from J, the gap between germline ends came to 8 bases. This chain's CDR3 is CASSQDGPDQETQYF. Written as DNA, the CDR3 is TGCGCCAGCAGCCAAGATGGTCCCGACCAAGAGACCCAGTACTTC.

There are many counts of this clonotype. The CDR3 sequence: CASSGRDRGFPEAFF. The DNA of the CDR3 is TGTGCCAGCAGCGGACGGGACAGGGGCTTCCCTGAAGCTTTCTTT. V and J are TRBV7-9 and TRBJ1-1; 10 bases fit TRBD1. CDR3 length equals 15 residues. Germline loops: CDR1 SEHNR, CDR2 FQNEAQ (reference sequence). V shed 5 bases and J 6 bases; nucleotides not matched to a gene: 9.

The gene calls are TRBV27 and TRBJ1-2; maybe TRBD1 (6 bases). Deletions cut 4 bases from V and 0 bases from J, with 9 bases between. This CDR3 is 14 amino acids long. CDR1 and CDR2 (germline): MNHEY, SMNVEV (reference sequence). Here the CDR3 reads CASSSGVANYGYTF. In DNA, the CDR3 is TGTGCCAGCAGTTCAGGGGTGGCTAACTATGGCTACACCTTC.

In its sample, this clonotype was seen a few times. This sequence joins TRBV29-1 and TRBJ1-5, with 7 bases aligning to TRBD1. Germline CDR1 SQVTM, CDR2 ANQGSEA. Trimming removed 0 bases from V and 2 bases from J; junction bases left unmatched: 1. CDR3 length: 14 residues. DNA for the CDR3: TGCAGCGTTGAAGAAGGGGGCGGCAATCAGCCCCAGCATTTT. This sequence encodes CSVEEGGGNQPQHF. The whole variable domain, remainder taken from reference TRBV29-1 and TRBJ1-5, is SAVISQKPSRDICQRGTSLTIQCQVDSQVTMMFWYRQQPGQSLTLIATANQGSEATYESGFVIDKFPISRPNLTFSTLTVSNMSPEDSSIYLCSVEEGGGNQPQHFGDGTRLSIL.

This clonotype has more than one count but fewer than ten. The chain has TRBV6-2 or TRBV6-3 and TRBJ2-5; D remains ambiguous. Trimming pared 0 bases from V and 0 bases from J, leaving 14 bases between. Germline-derived CDR1 and CDR2 are MNHEY and SVGEGT. The CDR3 consists of 17 residues. CDR3 coding DNA: TGTGCCAGCAGTTACTCGACTTCTCGCGGATACCAAGAGACCCAGTACTTC. It translates to CASSYSTSRGYQETQYF.

Regarding this clonotype: A read error may be the cause here, since a much bigger clone is one base away. CDR3 DNA: TGTGCCAGCAGTGTCGGACCAAGCGTTCAAGAGACCCAGTACTTC. Translation: CASSVGPSVQETQYF. The J gene is TRBJ2-5, the V gene TRBV28; unclear D gene. This CDR3 spans 15 amino acids. V lost 5 bases, J lost 2 bases, and 15 bases lay in between. The germline V gene encodes CDR1 MDHEN and CDR2 SYDVKM.

The chain is built from TRBV4-1 and TRBJ2-3, with D tentatively TRBD1 (6 bases). V dropped 0 bases and J dropped 2 bases, with 15 bases sitting between them. The CDR3 is 17 residues long. Per the germline V gene, CDR1 is MGHRA and CDR2 is YSYEKL. The CDR3 DNA reads as TGCGCCAGCAGCCAAGATTGGTGGGGGCGTCTCACAGATACGCAGTATTTT. This translates into CASSQDWWGRLTDTQYF.

The rearrangement uses TRBV5-1 and TRBJ1-2; 7 bases line up with TRBD1. CDR3 length equals 14 residues. Germline V gene sequence: CDR1 SGHRS, CDR2 YFSETQ. V shed 2 bases and J 7 bases; nucleotides not matched to a gene: 8. CDR3 nucleotide sequence: TGCGCCAGCAGCTTAGACAGGGCCAGCGGTGGCTACACCTTC. This sequence encodes CASSLDRASGGYTF.

This rearrangement joins TRBV15 to TRBJ2-5; 7 bases are shared with TRBD1. After removal of 3 bases from V and 0 bases from J, the junction contained 4 bases not matched to a gene. The CDR3 runs 15 residues. The germline CDR1 and CDR2 sequences are LNHNV and YYDKDF (reference sequence). The CDR3 sequence: CATSRLGQNQETQYF. The DNA for the CDR3 is TGTGCCACCAGCAGGTTGGGACAGAACCAAGAGACCCAGTACTTC.

The rearrangement joins TRBV29-1 to TRBJ2-7, with no clear D. V lost 7 bases to trimming and J lost 2 bases, with 12 bases between them. The CDR3 is 12 residues long. CDR1 is SQVTM and CDR2 is ANQGSEA in the germline V gene. CDR3: CSALLFPYEQYF. The CDR3 nucleotides read TGCAGCGCCTTGTTATTTCCCTACGAGCAGTACTTC.

V is TRBV4-1 and J is TRBJ2-7, with D perhaps TRBD2 (6 bases). Germline V lookup: CDR1 MGHRA, CDR2 YSYEKL. Trimming took 0 bases from V and 2 from J, leaving 14 bases between them. CDR3 length equals 16 residues. The CDR3 protein is CASSQDEERATYEQYF. The CDR3 nucleotides are TGCGCCAGCAGCCAAGATGAGGAGCGGGCAACCTACGAGCAGTACTTC.

The chain recombines TRBV7-2 with TRBJ1-6; tentative D call: TRBD1 (6 bases). The germline V and J ends were trimmed by 5 bases and 9 bases, with 17 bases remaining between them. CDR1 is SGHTA and CDR2 is FQGNSA in the germline V gene. The CDR3 sequence is 15 residues long. Here the CDR3 DNA reads TGTGCCAGCAGCAAAGTCGGGGAAGGGGGTTCACCCCTCCACTTT. This translates into CASSKVGEGGSPLHF.

This clonotype was counted a few times. The rearrangement links TRBV29-1 to TRBJ2-1; a weak D match, TRBD1 (6 bases). CDR1 is SQVTM, CDR2 ANQGSEA, per germline. With 2 bases removed from V and 9 bases from J, the gap between germline ends came to 20 bases. The CDR3 totals 15 residues. Here the CDR3 DNA reads TGCAGCGTTGAAATTACAGGGTTGGGGTTAGGTGAGCAGTTCTTC. Protein sequence: CSVEITGLGLGEQFF.

This chain uses TRBV28 with TRBJ2-1; 7 bases map to TRBD1. Germline trimming cut 3 bases from V and 3 bases from J; bases unmatched to any gene: 5. This CDR3 is 15 amino acids long. The germline gives CDR1 MDHEN, CDR2 SYDVKM. The CDR3 nucleotides read TGTGCCAGCAGTTTCCGGGACAGCCACTACAATGAGCAGTTCTTC. This sequence encodes CASSFRDSHYNEQFF.

The chain has TRBV14 and TRBJ1-6; D perhaps matches TRBD1 (6 bases). Germline CDR1 SGHDN, CDR2 FVKESK. The V end was cut by 0 bases, the J end by 10 bases, with 10 bases between. The CDR3 loop spans 14 amino acids. CDR3 sequence: CASSQDQGRSPLHF. The DNA of the CDR3 is TGTGCCAGCAGCCAAGATCAGGGGAGGTCACCCCTCCACTTT.

This clonotype was seen more than once but under ten times. V is TRBV4-1 and J is TRBJ2-7; 12 nucleotides match TRBD2. Germline lookup yields CDR1 MGHRA and CDR2 YSYEKL. The CDR3 is 17 residues long. J gave up 0 bases and V 2 bases, and 5 bases lay outside the gene matches. The CDR3 nucleotides are TGCGCCAGCAGCCAATTCTCGACTAGCGGGAGCTCCTACGAGCAGTACTTC. It specifies CASSQFSTSGSSYEQYF.

The V call is TRBV20-1, the J call TRBJ2-3; TRBD2 aligns across 8 bases. Per germline, CDR1 DFQATT and CDR2 SNEGSKA (reference sequence). V shed 6 bases and J 4 bases; nucleotides not matched to a gene: 15. The CDR3 is 16 residues long. CDR3 nucleotides: TGCAGTGCCCCTCCAATTATCCGGGAGGGGCCAGATACGCAGTATTTT. Translation gives CSAPPIIREGPDTQYF.

V gene TRBV29-1 combines with J gene TRBJ2-3; 8 bases fit TRBD1. The J segment lost 6 bases and the V segment lost 8 bases, leaving 10 bases of the junction unmatched. This CDR3 contains 13 residues. Germline CDR1 reads SQVTM; CDR2 reads ANQGSEA. CDR3 in amino acids: CSSKRTGSDTQYF. CDR3 nucleotides: TGCAGCTCCAAAAGGACAGGGTCGGATACGCAGTATTTT.